Each of the 19 T cell receptor beta chains below was sequenced from the same sample in a study of T cells after somatic rescue of genetic block. Clones were read by immunoSEQ multiplex PCR, and TCRdb kept only the in-frame ones, dropping some. This sample yields under 150,000 clones, of which about 89% are seen a single time; approximately 1.3% belongs to the top ten. The sample taken for sequencing was peripheral blood mononuclear cells (PBMCs). The receptor set was obtained from a woman younger than 35.

This chain joins TRBV6-6 and TRBJ2-3, with D tentatively TRBD1 (7 bases). Trimming left V 9 bases short and J 2 bases short, with 18 bases between. This CDR3 has 15 residues. Germline CDR1 reads MNHNY; CDR2 reads SVGAGI (reference sequence). Written as DNA, the CDR3 is TGTGCCAGTCTGGAGGGGGCAAGAAACACAGATACGCAGTATTTT. Protein product: CASLEGARNTDTQYF.

This chain joins TRBV19 and TRBJ2-3; D possibly corresponds to TRBD2 (6 bases). Trimming pared 6 bases from V and 7 bases from J, leaving 17 bases between. CDR1 and CDR2 from the germline V gene are LNHDA and SQIVND (reference sequence). This CDR3 region has 14 residues. CDR3 sequence: CASRTRDFYHTQYF. CDR3 sequence (DNA): TGTGCCAGTAGGACGCGGGACTTTTATCATACGCAGTATTTT.

DNA for the CDR3: TGTGCCAGCAGTTACTCAGGAGATACGCAGTATTTT. Encoded protein: CASSYSGDTQYF. The rearrangement uses TRBV6-5 and TRBJ2-3; D is ambiguous. Trimming took off 0 bases at V and 5 bases at J, with 3 bases between the two ends. This CDR3 is built from 12 residues. CDR1 and CDR2 from the germline V gene are MNHEY and SVGAGI.

This chain connects TRBV5-1 to TRBJ1-1; TRBD1 matches at 10 bases. This CDR3 region has 16 residues. The germline V gene has CDR1 SGHRS and CDR2 YFSETQ. V lost 5 bases, J lost 2 bases, and 9 bases stayed unmatched. CDR3 coding DNA: TGCGCCAGCAGGAAGGGACAGGGGAGGATAAACACTGAAGCTTTCTTT. Translated, it gives CASRKGQGRINTEAFF.

The chain carries TRBV4-1 and TRBJ1-2; 7 bases line up with TRBD1. There are 14 residues in the CDR3. V was pared by 4 bases and J by 3 bases, with 5 bases of the junction left unmatched. Germline lookup yields CDR1 MGHRA and CDR2 YSYEKL. The CDR3 bases are TGCGCCAGCAGCCGGGCGGACAGGTACTATGGCTACACCTTC. The encoded protein is CASSRADRYYGYTF.

This rearrangement joins TRBV29-1 to TRBJ2-3, with unresolved D. The CDR3 has 12 residues. Germline V gene lookup returns CDR1 SQVTM and CDR2 ANQGSEA. V lost 6 bases to trimming and J lost 4 bases, with 11 bases between them. This CDR3 is CSVGPGSDTQYF. The CDR3 nucleotides are TGCAGCGTGGGTCCGGGTTCAGATACGCAGTATTTT.

The chain employs TRBV11-3 and TRBJ1-3; D unresolved. V dropped 3 bases and J dropped 0 bases, with 9 bases sitting between them. Germline loops: CDR1 SGHNT, CDR2 YENEEA. There are 15 residues in the CDR3. The CDR3 protein is CASSFTGVSGNTIYF. The DNA of the CDR3 is TGTGCCAGCAGCTTCACGGGAGTCTCTGGAAACACCATATATTTT.

The rearrangement links TRBV4-2 to TRBJ2-3; 9 bases align to TRBD1. CDR3 length: 16 amino acids. CDR1 and CDR2 (germline): LGHNA, YNFKEQ. The V and J ends lost 2 bases and 4 bases, in that order; junction bases with no gene match: 7. In DNA, the CDR3 is TGTGCCAGCAGCCAACTCCGACAGGGGGGCGCAGATACGCAGTATTTT. Protein product: CASSQLRQGGADTQYF.

This sequence joins TRBV7-2 and TRBJ1-1; no clear D gene. Trimming took 5 bases from V and 7 from J, leaving 11 bases between them. The CDR3 covers 12 residues. In germline, CDR1 is SGHTA, CDR2 FQGNSA. The CDR3 DNA follows: TGTGCCAGCAGCCCCTACACGGTTGAAGCTTTCTTT. This sequence encodes CASSPYTVEAFF.

This chain links TRBV7-2 with TRBJ1-3; D is unresolved. Germline V lookup: CDR1 SGHTA, CDR2 FQGNSA. The CDR3 contains 15 residues. V lost 4 bases to trimming and J lost 2 bases, with 12 bases between them. The CDR3 coding sequence is TGTGCCAGCAGCTCAGACGGAGGGCCTGGAAACACCATATATTTT. Its protein product is CASSSDGGPGNTIYF.

The chain links TRBV5-1 to TRBJ2-5, with D possibly matching TRBD1 (6 bases). This CDR3 comprises 14 residues. The germline V and J ends were trimmed by 0 bases and 7 bases, with 13 bases remaining between them. CDR1 and CDR2 from the germline V gene are SGHRS and YFSETQ. The CDR3 bases are TGCGCCAGCAGCTTGGCCGACAGGACAAGGACCCAGTACTTC. This sequence encodes CASSLADRTRTQYF.

The chain employs TRBV9 and TRBJ1-3; unclear D gene. The CDR3 length is 14 residues. Trimming removed 0 bases from V and 2 bases from J, with 6 bases in between. Germline CDR1 and CDR2: SGDLS and YYNGEE. CDR3 sequence (DNA): TGTGCCAGCAGCGTAGGGGGTCCTGGAAACACCATATATTTT. Translating it yields CASSVGGPGNTIYF.

This chain connects TRBV2 to TRBJ2-3, with D possibly being TRBD2 (5 bases). V lost 7 bases and J lost 4, with 12 bases in between. The CDR3 length is 13 residues. CDR1 is SNHLY, CDR2 FYNNEI, per germline. Here the CDR3 DNA reads TGTGCCAGCACCACAGAGGGAGCAGATACGCAGTATTTT. This sequence encodes CASTTEGADTQYF.

This clone was seen a handful of times. The chain uses TRBV19 and TRBJ2-4; 9 bases match TRBD2. V shed 3 bases, J shed 13 bases, and the junction held 7 bases outside the gene matches. This CDR3 contains 13 residues. Germline V CDR1 and CDR2: LNHDA, SQIVND (reference sequence). The CDR3 DNA follows: TGTGCCAGTAGTATGTCGGCGGGGGGGCCCCAGTACTTC. This encodes CASSMSAGGPQYF.

The chain carries TRBV5-6 and TRBJ1-1; no definite D call. The V gene's germline CDR1 is SGHDT and CDR2 YYEEEE. V lost 2 bases and J lost 0, with 11 bases in between. The CDR3 length is 15 residues. CDR3 region: CASSFGGRLNTEAFF. CDR3 bases: TGTGCCAGCAGCTTCGGAGGCAGGCTGAACACTGAAGCTTTCTTT.

This chain links TRBV19 with TRBJ1-5; 10 positions match TRBD1. The V segment lost 10 bases and the J segment 5 bases; nucleotides outside the gene matches: 2. The length of the CDR3 is 12 residues. Germline-derived CDR1 and CDR2 are LNHDA and SQIVND (reference sequence). CDR3 amino acids: CAIGTGDQPQHF. In nucleotides, the CDR3 is TGTGCCATTGGGACAGGGGATCAGCCCCAGCATTTT. The full variable domain, its missing parts supplied by reference TRBV19 and TRBJ1-5, is DGGITQSPKYLFRKEGQNVTLSCEQNLNHDAMYWYRQDPGQGLRLIYYSQIVNDFQKGDIAEGYSVSREKKESFPLTVTSAQKNPTAFYLCAIGTGDQPQHFGDGTRLSIL.

The genes are TRBV4-1 and TRBJ2-7; D might be TRBD1 or TRBD2, each matching 5 bases. CDR3 length: 15 residues. V lost 0 bases, J lost 3 bases, and 12 bases lay in between. CDR1 and CDR2 (germline): MGHRA, YSYEKL. CDR3: CASSQDLGARYEQYF. The CDR3 region has the DNA TGCGCCAGCAGCCAAGATCTCGGGGCACGCTACGAGCAGTACTTC.

The rearrangement joins TRBV9 to TRBJ1-3; D unclear. The CDR3 covers 11 residues. Per germline, CDR1 SGDLS and CDR2 YYNGEE. CDR3 DNA sequence: TGTGCTGGTAACTCTGGAAACACCATATATTTT. Translated, it gives CAGNSGNTIYF.

V and J are TRBV19 and TRBJ2-5; D not certain. CDR1 and CDR2 (germline): LNHDA, SQIVND (reference sequence). Between the trimmed V and J ends, which lost 8 bases and 5 bases, there was a span of 15 bases. The CDR3 consists of 13 residues. CDR3 bases: TGTGCCAGTGCGGACCATAGCCCCGAGACCCAGTACTTC. It specifies CASADHSPETQYF.